The 12 T cell receptor beta chains presented below share a single source sample, sequenced in a study of human T cells and chemical hapten exposure. Each CDR3 protein is one row after TCRdb ran MiXCR on the RACE reads. The data show tens of thousands of distinct CDR3 sequences, with less than 11% seen just once and less than 6.5% held by the top ten. Time point of the sample: patch test 2, 6 weeks after DPC sensitization. Treatment specified: therapeutic diphenylcyclopropenone sensitization with weekly scalp DPC. The sample here was whole blood, taken in connection with sensitization to the hapten diphenylcyclopropenone (DPC). The receptors originated from a woman aged 45 to 65 with alopecia areata. Some clones in this sample may be carry-over from other donors' samples.

This clonotype was recorded at least ten times. The gene calls are TRBV20-1 and TRBJ2-1, with 11 bases identical to TRBD1. Germline CDR1 is DFQATT and CDR2 is SNEGSKA (reference sequence). The V and J ends lost 6 bases and 7 bases, in that order; junction bases with no gene match: 11. There are 15 residues in the CDR3. The CDR3 region has the DNA TGCAGTGCCCGGAGAGGACAGGGGGCAAGGAATGAGCAGTTCTTC. This codes for CSARRGQGARNEQFF.

V and J are TRBV29-1 and TRBJ2-3; 9 bases fit TRBD1. The CDR3 is 16 residues long. V gave up 6 bases and J gave up 1 base; unmatched junction bases: 11. Germline V lookup: CDR1 SQVTM, CDR2 ANQGSEA. CDR3 bases: TGCAGCGTCTTCCCGGACAGGGGAAAGGGCACAGATACGCAGTATTTT. Amino acids: CSVFPDRGKGTDTQYF.

By proportion, this clonotype is medium-sized. The chain has TRBV7-2 and TRBJ2-3; D tentatively fits TRBD1 or TRBD2 (5 bases each). CDR3 size: 15 residues. Trimming left V 5 bases short and J 6 bases short, with 18 bases between. The V gene's germline CDR1 is SGHTA and CDR2 FQGNSA. The CDR3 DNA sequence: TGTGCCAGCAGCGCCGGGGCAGGGCCCGGGGATACGCAGTATTTT. It is translated as CASSAGAGPGDTQYF.

This clonotype has at least ten counts. This rearrangement joins TRBV7-9 to TRBJ2-5; D unclear. The CDR3 sequence is 12 residues long. V was shortened by 5 bases and J by 0 bases, with 4 bases between the two germline ends. Germline V gives CDR1 SEHNR, CDR2 FQNEAQ (reference sequence). The CDR3 here is CASSQYQETQYF. Written as DNA, the CDR3 is TGTGCCAGCAGCCAGTACCAAGAGACCCAGTACTTC.

The table lists this clonotype with a few counts. V usage is TRBV6-5 and J usage is TRBJ1-1; D is perhaps TRBD1 (5 bases). V shed 5 bases and J shed 7 bases, with 8 bases lying between them. This CDR3 spans 11 amino acids. Germline lookup yields CDR1 MNHEY and CDR2 SVGAGI. The CDR3 region has the DNA TGTGCCAGCAGTCTCGACAGTGAAGCTTTCTTT. Its translation: CASSLDSEAFF.

This clonotype was observed many times. CDR3 protein: CSARNRDRGTREQYF. CDR3 coding DNA: TGCAGTGCTAGAAACCGGGACAGGGGGACTCGAGAGCAGTACTTC. This chain links TRBV20-1 with TRBJ2-7; the match to TRBD1 covers 11 bases. The CDR3 sequence is 15 residues long. Trimming removed 2 bases from V and 7 bases from J; junction bases left unmatched: 10. The germline V gene has CDR1 DFQATT and CDR2 SNEGSKA (reference sequence).

This clonotype has a count of ten or more. This chain joins TRBV19 and TRBJ2-3; 9 positions match TRBD1. The J segment lost 1 base and the V segment lost 5 bases, leaving 4 bases of the junction unmatched. The CDR3 consists of 15 residues. Germline CDR1 and CDR2: LNHDA and SQIVND (reference sequence). CDR3 coding DNA: TGTGCCAGTAGTCCCCGGACAGGGGGCACAGATACGCAGTATTTT. Translating gives CASSPRTGGTDTQYF.

By share, this clonotype counts as medium-sized (0.01 to 0.1%). The V gene is TRBV24-1, the J gene TRBJ1-2; D may be TRBD1 (5 bases). CDR3 size: 18 residues. V lost 1 base, J lost 0 bases, and 17 bases lay in between. Germline CDR1 and CDR2: KGHDR and SFDVKD. CDR3 residues: CATSDFLAGDGSNYGYTF. The CDR3 nucleotides read TGTGCCACCAGTGATTTTCTGGCCGGGGACGGTTCTAACTATGGCTACACCTTC.

This clonotype was observed many times. The chain combines TRBV20-1 with TRBJ2-6; D remains unclear. Trimming pared 3 bases from V and 4 bases from J, leaving 4 bases between. The CDR3 extends over 12 amino acids. CDR1 DFQATT and CDR2 SNEGSKA come from the germline V gene (reference sequence). The chain's CDR3 is CSASNGANVLTF. The CDR3, as DNA: TGCAGTGCTAGTAACGGGGCCAACGTCCTGACTTTC.

The chain recombines TRBV28 with TRBJ2-7; a weak D match, TRBD1 (6 bases). The ends were cut back, 0 bases at V and 6 bases at J, with 15 bases in the middle. The germline gives CDR1 MDHEN, CDR2 SYDVKM. The CDR3 spans 15 residues. CDR3 nucleotide sequence: TGTGCCAGCAGTTTATGGGGTCAGGGGAAGAGCGAGCAGTACTTC. Protein product: CASSLWGQGKSEQYF.

V usage is TRBV5-1 and J usage is TRBJ2-1, with 9 nucleotides matching TRBD2. The germline gives CDR1 SGHRS, CDR2 YFSETQ. With V trimmed by 4 bases and J by 5 bases, 7 bases remained unmatched. There are 15 residues in the CDR3. CDR3 loop: CASSEIAGENNEQFF. CDR3 DNA: TGCGCCAGCAGCGAAATAGCGGGGGAGAACAATGAGCAGTTCTTC.

This clonotype was observed many times. The chain has TRBV20-1 and TRBJ2-3, with TRBD2 as a possible D gene (5 bases). V lost 6 bases to trimming and J lost 3 bases, with 13 bases between them. The CDR3 contains 13 residues. Per germline, CDR1 DFQATT and CDR2 SNEGSKA (reference sequence). In DNA form, the CDR3 reads TGCAGTGCCCCCGGCCCGGGGACAGATACGCAGTATTTT. It encodes CSAPGPGTDTQYF.